Listed below are T cell receptor beta chains from one sample, sequenced in a study of response to subunit inactivated influenza vaccine. TCRdb analysed the RT-PCR reads with MiXCR anew, one entry per CDR3 protein. The repertoire consists of more than 150,000 distinct CDR3 sequences, with 7.5% to 10% occurring once and the leading ten covering 9.5% to 13%. The starting material was non-naive T cells sorted from PBMCs, obtained on the day of vaccination. Receptor source: a man aged 45-65 years who received an inactivated influenza vaccine. The CDR3 runs from the conserved cysteine through the conserved F or W. A D gene is named only where the DNA matches it firmly. Not all rows give a size; the values are once, few, many and, for expanded clones, a class.

TRBJ2-3,TRBV6-2/TRBV6-3,-,-,TGTGCCACGTCCTTAGACGGAAGCGCAGATACGCAGTATTTT,CATSLDGSADTQYF
TRBJ2-1,TRBV12-3/TRBV12-4,-,many,TGTGCCAGCAGTCGACTGGGGGGCCACAATGAGCAGTTCTTC,CASSRLGGHNEQFF
TRBJ2-2,TRBV6-1,TRBD2,many,TGTGCCAGCAGCAAACTAGCGGGGGGTACCGGGGAGCTGTTTTTT,CASSKLAGGTGELFF
TRBJ2-7,TRBV3-1,TRBD2,-,TGTGCCAGCAGCCAAGCTCCGGGAGGGATAGGCGAGCAGTACTTC,CASSQAPGGIGEQYF
TRBJ2-7,TRBV12-3/TRBV12-4,-,few,TGTGCCAGCAGTTTATTTCGGGGTGGCGAGCAGTACTTC,CASSLFRGGEQYF
TRBJ2-7,TRBV13,TRBD1,many,TGTGCCAGCAGCCATGGGGACAGTACCTACGAGCAGTACTTC,CASSHGDSTYEQYF
TRBJ1-5,TRBV7-2,-,many,TGTGCCAGCAGCTTAGCGCCGGGGACGGGTCAGCCCCAGCATTTT,CASSLAPGTGQPQHF
TRBJ2-7,TRBV4-1,-,few,TGCGCCAGCAGCCAAGCCTCGGCCTACGAGCAGTACTTC,CASSQASAYEQYF
TRBJ2-1,TRBV4-2,TRBD2,-,TGTGCCAGCAGCCTACTAGCGGGGGGATCTGATGAGCAGTTCTTC,CASSLLAGGSDEQFF
TRBJ2-2,TRBV29-1,TRBD1,many,TGCAGCGCCGGGACAGCCTCGAACACCGGGGAGCTGTTTTTT,CSAGTASNTGELFF
TRBJ2-5,TRBV6-1,TRBD2,few,TGTGCCAGCAGTGAAGCGGAGGGACTAGCGGTTTGGGGGCTAGAGACCCAGTACTTC,CASSEAEGLAVWGLETQYF
TRBJ2-3,TRBV5-1,TRBD2,-,TGCGCCAGCGGACTAGCGGGGGGGCATGGAGATACGCAGTATTTT,CASGLAGGHGDTQYF
TRBJ2-4,TRBV4-2,TRBD1,-,TGTGCCAGCAGCCAGGGCGCCAGGGGGAACATTCAGTACTTC,CASSQGARGNIQYF
TRBJ2-7,TRBV6-1,TRBD1,-,TGTGCCACTAAACCCGAGACAGGGGGACCCTACGAGCAGTACTTC,CATKPETGGPYEQYF
TRBJ2-3,TRBV18,TRBD2,-,TGTGCCAGCTCACCATGGCGGGAGGGCACAGATACGCAGTATTTT,CASSPWREGTDTQYF
TRBJ2-5,TRBV18,-,many,TGTGCCAGCTCACCCCTGAGAGTAGAGACCCAGTACTTC,CASSPLRVETQYF
TRBJ2-7,TRBV13,-,few,TGTGCCAGCAGACAGGCAGGGAAAGAGCAGTACTTC,CASRQAGKEQYF
TRBJ1-3,TRBV20-1,TRBD1,many,TGCAGTGCTCTTTGGACAGGGAAAGGAAACACCATATATTTT,CSALWTGKGNTIYF
TRBJ2-1,TRBV4-3,TRBD2,-,TGCGCCAGCAGCCAAGGATGGGCCGGGAGGCTCAACAATGAGCAGTTCTTC,CASSQGWAGRLNNEQFF
TRBJ1-5,TRBV10-3,TRBD1,many,TGTGCCATCAGGGGACAGGGGAATCAGCCCCAGCATTTT,CAIRGQGNQPQHF
TRBJ2-2,TRBV28,TRBD2,few,TGTGCCAGCAGACTGGGCGGGGGGGCCCCCGGCGGGGAGCTGTTTTTT,CASRLGGGAPGGELFF
TRBJ1-5,TRBV5-1,-,-,TGCGCCAGCAGCTTCAATGGGGAGGATCAGCCCCAGCATTTT,CASSFNGEDQPQHF
TRBJ2-1,TRBV6-1,TRBD1,once,TGTGCCAGCAGCGTAGCAGGGGGTCAGAGTGAGCAGTTCTTC,CASSVAGGQSEQFF